This TCR beta chain was recorded in a study of T-cell reconstitution after alpha-beta-depleted transplantation in children. V shed 0 bases, J shed 6 bases, and the junction held 12 bases outside the gene matches. CDR3 size: 17 residues. The germline gives CDR1 SGHRS, CDR2 YFSETQ. A remark on this clonotype: No antigen is known for it.

Unique molecular identifiers were incorporated into the prepared TCRbeta library. TCRdb analysed the PCR reads with MiXCR anew, one entry per CDR3 protein. The sample has just under 350,000 distinct CDR3 sequences, roughly 15% seen once. Study-wide results and limits: Newly generated T cells supplied most T-cell counts and diversity one year post-transplant. Several hundred graft clones that had expanded were reportedly the source of alpha-beta T cells about two months after transplant.

This chain links TRBV5-1 with TRBJ2-3, with TRBD2 matching over 8 bases. Sample: PBMCs, mostly from graft donor cells, taken 360 days after TCRalphabeta/CD19-depleted stem cell transplant. The TCR was taken from a male patient under 10 years old who had a stem cell transplant for acute lymphoblastic leukemia, so the T cells may come from the graft donor. Here the CDR3 reads CASSLGGLALSPDTQYF. CDR3 in DNA: TGCGCCAGCAGCTTGGGTGGACTAGCCCTTTCGCCGGATACGCAGTATTTT.